Reported below is one T cell receptor (beta chain). Its antigen is still unknown. Base qualities are not at hand, and no much larger clone is one base apart. The record originates from a study of control samples from healthy donors and cancer patients (dated by TCRdb to about 2020). Counted from cysteine to phenylalanine, this CDR3 has 15 amino acids. This entry keeps only the CDR3 DNA: 45 bases, framed from base 1. Clipping removes 7 bases from V and 2 bases from J, with 5 as the unmatched junction base count. Per the germline V gene, MDHEN is the CDR1 and SYDVKM is the CDR2. Library generation was performed with the immunoSEQ multiplex PCR assay. The table comes from immuneACCESS by way of TCRdb, which keeps in-frame sequences with V and J called. Part of the clones is missing from these tables; in studies checked, under half for an unresolved V gene and the rest for unknown reasons. Recorded for this sample are about 150,000 clones; 70% to 90% of them occurred a single time. The ten largest make up over 1.5% of the sample.

Sequenced: blood. This TCR derives from a man aged 18 to 30 in good health. Recombination linked TRBV28 to TRBJ2-1, and TRBD2 aligns with 10 junction nucleotides. CDR3 loop: CASTVSGGAYNEQFF. The DNA sequence follows: TGTGCCAGCACCGTAAGCGGGGGGGCCTACAATGAGCAGTTCTTC. Full variable domain (CDR3 extended with the reference TRBV28 and TRBJ2-1 proteins): DVKVTQSSRYLVKRTGEKVFLECVQDMDHENMFWYRQDPGLGLRLIYFSYDVKMKEKGDIPEGYSVSREKKERFSLILESASTNQTSMYLCASTVSGGAYNEQFFGPGTRLTVL.